This TCR beta chain was observed in a study of beta chain features in type 1 diabetes. Study-wide background: Age and gender were similar between patients and healthy donors, as were cell yields. Points from the study as a whole: Fewer insertions but more deletions were seen at VDJ junctions in type 1 diabetes patients. In these data, an HLA type influence on TCRB rearrangement remained unresolved. Researchers caution that PCR might favor shorter templates, equally among patients and controls. The study found moderately but significantly shorter TCRB CDR3s in all four CD4+ subsets of Type 1 diabetes patients.

This clone was seen a handful of times. The antigen remains unidentified. CDR1 is SGHRS, CDR2 YFSETQ, per germline. This CDR3 has 18 residues. The V and J ends lost 3 bases and 2 bases, in that order; junction bases with no gene match: 5. Sequencing targeted expressed TCRB transcripts, as all isolated RNA had been reverse transcribed. Produced via immunoSEQ multiplex PCR; TCRdb's table is partial and in-frame only. The sample lists 200,000 to 300,000 clones, roughly 21% seen once, with roughly 0.028% in the top ten. The material sequenced was naive CD4+ T cells from blood. The rearrangement joins TRBV5-1 to TRBJ2-6; 13 bases are a match to TRBD2. The clonotype comes from a woman between 40 and 55 years old with type 1 diabetes. Here the CDR3 reads CASSSGLAGVPGANVLTF. The CDR3, as DNA: TGCGCCAGCAGCTCCGGACTAGCGGGAGTCCCTGGGGCCAACGTCCTGACTTTC.